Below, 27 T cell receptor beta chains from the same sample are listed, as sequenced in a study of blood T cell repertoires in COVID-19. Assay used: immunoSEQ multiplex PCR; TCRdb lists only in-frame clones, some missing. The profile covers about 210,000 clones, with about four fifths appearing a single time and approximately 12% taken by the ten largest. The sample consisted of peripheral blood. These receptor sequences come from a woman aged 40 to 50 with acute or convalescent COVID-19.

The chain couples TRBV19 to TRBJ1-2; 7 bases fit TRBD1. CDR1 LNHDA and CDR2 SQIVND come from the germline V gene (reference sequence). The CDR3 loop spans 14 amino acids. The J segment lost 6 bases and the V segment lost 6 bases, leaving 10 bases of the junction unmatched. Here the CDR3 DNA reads TGTGCCAGTAGCGGACCGGGACAGTCCGATGGCTACACCTTC. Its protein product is CASSGPGQSDGYTF.

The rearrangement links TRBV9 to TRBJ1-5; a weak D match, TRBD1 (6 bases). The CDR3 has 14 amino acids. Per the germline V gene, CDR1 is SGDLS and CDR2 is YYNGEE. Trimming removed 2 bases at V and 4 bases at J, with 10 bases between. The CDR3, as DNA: TGTGCCAGCAGCGTCGAGGACAGTAATCAGCCCCAGCATTTT. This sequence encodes CASSVEDSNQPQHF.

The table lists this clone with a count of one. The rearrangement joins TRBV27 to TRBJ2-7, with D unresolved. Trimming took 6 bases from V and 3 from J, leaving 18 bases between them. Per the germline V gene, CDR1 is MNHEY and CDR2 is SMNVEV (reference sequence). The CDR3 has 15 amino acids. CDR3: CASSRDTPSLYEQYF. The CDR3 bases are TGTGCCAGCAGCCGAGACACACCCAGCCTCTACGAGCAGTACTTC.

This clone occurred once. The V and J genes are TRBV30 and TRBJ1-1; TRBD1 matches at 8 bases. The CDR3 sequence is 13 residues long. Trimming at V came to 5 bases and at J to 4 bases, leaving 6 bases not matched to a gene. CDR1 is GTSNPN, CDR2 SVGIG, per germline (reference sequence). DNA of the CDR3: TGTGCCTGGGTCAGGGGGCAATCCACTGAAGCTTTCTTT. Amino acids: CAWVRGQSTEAFF.

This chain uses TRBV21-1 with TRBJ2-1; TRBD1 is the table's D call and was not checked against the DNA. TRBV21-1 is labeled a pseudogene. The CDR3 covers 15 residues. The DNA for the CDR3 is TGTGCCAGCAGCAGTCCTACAGGGGCCTACAATGAGCAGTTCTTC. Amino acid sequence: CASSSPTGAYNEQFF.

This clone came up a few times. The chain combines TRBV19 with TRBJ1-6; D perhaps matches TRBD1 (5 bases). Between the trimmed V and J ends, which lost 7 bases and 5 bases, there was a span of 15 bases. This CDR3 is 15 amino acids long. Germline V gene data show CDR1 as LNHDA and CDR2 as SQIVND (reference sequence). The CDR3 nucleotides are TGTGCCAGTACATCCCTCCAGGGTCATAATTCACCCCTCCACTTT. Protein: CASTSLQGHNSPLHF.

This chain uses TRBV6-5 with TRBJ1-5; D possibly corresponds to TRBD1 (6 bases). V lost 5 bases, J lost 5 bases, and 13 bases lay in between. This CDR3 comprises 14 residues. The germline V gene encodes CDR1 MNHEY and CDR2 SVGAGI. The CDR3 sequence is CASSRRTVDQPQHF. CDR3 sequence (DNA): TGTGCCAGCAGTCGTCGGACAGTAGATCAGCCCCAGCATTTT.

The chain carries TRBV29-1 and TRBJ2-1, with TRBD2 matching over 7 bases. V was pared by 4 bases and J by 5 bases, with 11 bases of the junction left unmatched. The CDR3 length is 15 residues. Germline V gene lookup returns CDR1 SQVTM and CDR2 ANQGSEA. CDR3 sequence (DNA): TGCAGCGTTGTTGGAGCGGGATTCAACAACAATGAGCAGTTCTTC. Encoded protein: CSVVGAGFNNNEQFF.

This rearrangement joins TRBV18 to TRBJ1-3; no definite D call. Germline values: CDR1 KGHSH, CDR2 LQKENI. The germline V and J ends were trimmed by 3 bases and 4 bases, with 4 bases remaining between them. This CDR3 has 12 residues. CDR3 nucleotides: TGTGCCAGCTCACCTACAGGAAACACCATATATTTT. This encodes CASSPTGNTIYF.

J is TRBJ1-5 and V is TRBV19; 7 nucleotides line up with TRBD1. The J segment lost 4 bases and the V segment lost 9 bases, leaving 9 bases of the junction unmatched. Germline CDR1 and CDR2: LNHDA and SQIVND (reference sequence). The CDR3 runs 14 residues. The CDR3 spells CARFTEQGNQPQHF. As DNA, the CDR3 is TGTGCCAGGTTTACCGAACAGGGGAATCAGCCCCAGCATTTT.

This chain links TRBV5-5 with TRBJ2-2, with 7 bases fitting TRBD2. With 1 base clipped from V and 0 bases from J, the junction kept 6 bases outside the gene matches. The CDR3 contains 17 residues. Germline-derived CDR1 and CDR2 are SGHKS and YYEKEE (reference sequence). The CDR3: CASSLPSGASNTGELFF. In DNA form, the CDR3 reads TGTGCCAGCAGCTTGCCCAGCGGGGCCTCGAACACCGGGGAGCTGTTTTTT.

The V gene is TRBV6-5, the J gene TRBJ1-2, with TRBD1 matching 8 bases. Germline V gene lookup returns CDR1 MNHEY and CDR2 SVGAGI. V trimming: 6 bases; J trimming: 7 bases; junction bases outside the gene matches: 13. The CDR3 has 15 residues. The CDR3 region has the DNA TGTGCCAGCAGCCCAGCTTCACAGGGGGGCTCTGGCTACACCTTC. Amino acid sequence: CASSPASQGGSGYTF.

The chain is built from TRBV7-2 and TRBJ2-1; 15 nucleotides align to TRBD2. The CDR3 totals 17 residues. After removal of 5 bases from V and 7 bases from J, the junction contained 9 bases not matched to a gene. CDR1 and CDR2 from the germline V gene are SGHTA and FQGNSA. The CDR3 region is CASSRRTSGGARNEQFF. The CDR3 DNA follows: TGTGCCAGCAGCCGCCGGACTAGCGGGGGGGCCAGAAATGAGCAGTTCTTC.

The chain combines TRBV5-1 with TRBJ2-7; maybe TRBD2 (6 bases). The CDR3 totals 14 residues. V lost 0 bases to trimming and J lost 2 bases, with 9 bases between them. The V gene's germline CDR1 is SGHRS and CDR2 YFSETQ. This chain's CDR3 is CASSLGGETYEQYF. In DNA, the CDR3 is TGCGCCAGCAGCTTGGGCGGGGAAACCTACGAGCAGTACTTC. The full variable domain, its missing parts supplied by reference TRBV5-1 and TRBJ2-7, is KAGVTQTPRYLIKTRGQQVTLSCSPISGHRSVSWYQQTPGQGLQFLFEYFSETQRNKGNFPGRFSGRQFSNSRSEMNVSTLELGDSALYLCASSLGGETYEQYFGPGTRLTVT.

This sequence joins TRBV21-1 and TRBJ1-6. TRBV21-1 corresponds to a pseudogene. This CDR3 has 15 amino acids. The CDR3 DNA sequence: TGTGCCAGCAGCAAAAATTCGGAGGGTTATTCACCCCTCCACTTT. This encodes CASSKNSEGYSPLHF.

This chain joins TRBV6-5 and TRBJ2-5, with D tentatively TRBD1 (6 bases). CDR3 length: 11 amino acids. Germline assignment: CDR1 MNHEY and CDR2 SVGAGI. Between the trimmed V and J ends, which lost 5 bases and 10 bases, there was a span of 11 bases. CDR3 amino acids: CASSPPGVQYF. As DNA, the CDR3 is TGTGCCAGCAGTCCCCCAGGGGTCCAGTACTTC.

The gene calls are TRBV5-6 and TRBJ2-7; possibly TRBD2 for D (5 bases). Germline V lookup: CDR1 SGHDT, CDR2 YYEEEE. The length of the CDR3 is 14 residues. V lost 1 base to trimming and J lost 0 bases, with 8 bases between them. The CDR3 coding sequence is TGTGCCAGCAGCTTGAGGAGGAGCTCCTACGAGCAGTACTTC. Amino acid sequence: CASSLRRSSYEQYF.

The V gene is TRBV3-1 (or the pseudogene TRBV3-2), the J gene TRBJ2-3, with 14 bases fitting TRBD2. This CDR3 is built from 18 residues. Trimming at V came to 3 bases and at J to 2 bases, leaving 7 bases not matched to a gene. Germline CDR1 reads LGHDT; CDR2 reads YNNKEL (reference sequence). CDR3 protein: CASSHRTSGGRDTDTQYF. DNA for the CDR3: TGTGCCAGCAGCCATCGGACTAGCGGGGGGCGAGACACAGATACGCAGTATTTT.

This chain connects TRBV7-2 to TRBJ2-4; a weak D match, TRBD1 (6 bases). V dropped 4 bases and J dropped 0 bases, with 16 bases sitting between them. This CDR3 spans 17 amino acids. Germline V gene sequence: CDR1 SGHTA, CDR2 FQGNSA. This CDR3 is CASSSVGTPLAKNIQYF. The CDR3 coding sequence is TGTGCCAGCAGCTCCGTCGGGACACCACTAGCCAAAAACATTCAGTACTTC.

CDR3 region: CASSWGQRPQETQYF. CDR3 sequence (DNA): TGTGCCAGTAGTTGGGGACAGAGACCTCAAGAGACCCAGTACTTC. The rearrangement joins TRBV19 to TRBJ2-5; 7 bases align to TRBD1. The CDR3 runs to 15 residues. The V gene's germline CDR1 is LNHDA and CDR2 SQIVND (reference sequence). Germline trimming cut 5 bases from V and 2 bases from J; bases unmatched to any gene: 8.

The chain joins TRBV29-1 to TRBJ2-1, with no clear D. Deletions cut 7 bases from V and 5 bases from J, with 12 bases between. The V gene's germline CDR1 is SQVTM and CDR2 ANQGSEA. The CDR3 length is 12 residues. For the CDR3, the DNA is TGCAGCGCCCCCATGGTAGACAATGAGCAGTTCTTC. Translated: CSAPMVDNEQFF.

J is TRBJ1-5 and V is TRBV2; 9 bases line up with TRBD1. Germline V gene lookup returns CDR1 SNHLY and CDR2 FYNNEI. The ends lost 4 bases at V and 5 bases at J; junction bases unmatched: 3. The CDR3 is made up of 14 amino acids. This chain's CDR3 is CASSGRTGDQPQHF. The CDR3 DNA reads TGTGCCAGCAGTGGACGGACAGGGGATCAGCCCCAGCATTTT.

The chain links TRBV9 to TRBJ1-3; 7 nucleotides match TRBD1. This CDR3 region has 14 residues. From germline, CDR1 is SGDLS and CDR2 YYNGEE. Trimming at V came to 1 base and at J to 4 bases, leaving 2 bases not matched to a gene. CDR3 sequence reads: CASSVTGDGNTIYF. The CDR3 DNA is TGTGCCAGCAGCGTAACAGGGGACGGAAACACCATATATTTT.

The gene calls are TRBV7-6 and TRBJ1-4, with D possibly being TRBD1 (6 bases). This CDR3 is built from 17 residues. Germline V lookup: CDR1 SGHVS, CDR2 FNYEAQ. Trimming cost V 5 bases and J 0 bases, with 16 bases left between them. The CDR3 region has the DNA TGTGCCAGCAGCGAATCCCAGGGGTTTTCAACTAATGAAAAACTGTTTTTT. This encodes CASSESQGFSTNEKLFF.

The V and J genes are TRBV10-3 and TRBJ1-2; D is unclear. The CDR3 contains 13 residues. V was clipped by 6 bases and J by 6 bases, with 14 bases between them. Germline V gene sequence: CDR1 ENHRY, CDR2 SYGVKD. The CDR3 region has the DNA TGTGCCATCAGCCGAACAATCACCAATGGCTACACCTTC. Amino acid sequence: CAISRTITNGYTF.

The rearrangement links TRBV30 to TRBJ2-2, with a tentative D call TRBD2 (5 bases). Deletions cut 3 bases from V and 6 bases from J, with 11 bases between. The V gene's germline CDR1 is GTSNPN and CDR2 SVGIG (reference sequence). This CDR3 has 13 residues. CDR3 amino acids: CAWRALEAGELFF. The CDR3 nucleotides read TGTGCCTGGAGGGCGTTGGAGGCCGGGGAGCTGTTTTTT.

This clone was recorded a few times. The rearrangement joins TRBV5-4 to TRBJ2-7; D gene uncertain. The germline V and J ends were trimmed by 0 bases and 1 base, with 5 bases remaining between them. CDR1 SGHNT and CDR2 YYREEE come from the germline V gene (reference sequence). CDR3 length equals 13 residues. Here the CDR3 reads CASSLGSSYEQYF. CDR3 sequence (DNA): TGTGCCAGCAGCTTGGGCAGTTCCTACGAGCAGTACTTC. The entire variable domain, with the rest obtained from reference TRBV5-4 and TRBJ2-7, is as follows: ETGVTQSPTHLIKTRGQQVTLRCSSQSGHNTVSWYQQALGQGPQFIFQYYREEENGRGNFPPRFSGLQFPNYSSELNVNALELDDSALYLCASSLGSSYEQYFGPGTRLTVT.